These 16 T cell receptor beta chains were all obtained from the same sample, sequenced in a study of blood T cells in healthy people across ages. A J-beta primer mix and a sample-barcoded 5' primer were used in a second PCR of about 7 to 11 cycles. MiXCR, applied by TCRdb to the 5' RACE reads, yields one record per CDR3 protein. The sample yields 1 million or so distinct CDR3 sequences, about 25% seen once. These sequences were also reported in another study, on T cells of mothers and their children.

The specimen sequenced was blood. The receptors stem from a girl aged 2 to 9 in good health.

This clonotype was observed a handful of times. The rearrangement uses TRBV20-1 and TRBJ2-2, with D possibly being TRBD1 (5 bases). The germline gives CDR1 DFQATT, CDR2 SNEGSKA (reference sequence). Trimming pared 0 bases from V and 4 bases from J, leaving 18 bases between. This CDR3 is built from 17 residues. CDR3 nucleotides: TGCAGTGCTAGAGATGGAAGTGGAGACAGTATCACCGGGGAGCTGTTTTTT. This sequence encodes CSARDGSGDSITGELFF.

This clonotype has just a few counts. The chain couples TRBV6-1 to TRBJ2-5; TRBD2 aligns across 7 bases. The J call may be in error: the DNA end matches TRBJ2-1 better. Germline CDR1 and CDR2: MNHNS and SASEGT. This CDR3 contains 16 residues. This chain's CDR3 is CASSESLAEPYNEQFF. In nucleotides, the CDR3 is TGTGCCAGCAGTGAATCTCTAGCGGAACCTTACAATGAGCAGTTCTTC.

This clonotype was observed at least ten times. The V call is TRBV12-5, the J call TRBJ2-1, with unresolved D. CDR1 and CDR2 (germline): LGHNT, FRNRAP. This CDR3 is 11 amino acids long. The V and J ends lost 0 bases and 7 bases respectively, with 1 base between them. CDR3: CASGLVNEQFF. The CDR3 DNA sequence: TGTGCTAGTGGTTTGGTTAATGAGCAGTTCTTC.

The rearrangement uses TRBV24-1 and TRBJ2-3; D unresolved. Germline CDR1 and CDR2: KGHDR and SFDVKD. This CDR3 spans 14 amino acids. Between the trimmed V and J ends, which lost 4 bases and 0 bases, there was a span of 7 bases. The CDR3 region is CATSDTDSTDTQYF. The CDR3 nucleotides read TGTGCCACCAGTGACACGGACAGCACAGATACGCAGTATTTT.

The chain has TRBV3-1 and TRBJ2-1; D ambiguous. Per germline, CDR1 LGHDT and CDR2 YNNKEL (reference sequence). The CDR3 runs to 16 residues. The ends were cut back, 0 bases at V and 0 bases at J, with 9 bases in the middle. The CDR3: CASSQEVLISYNEQFF. CDR3 DNA sequence: TGTGCCAGCAGCCAAGAGGTCCTAATCTCCTACAATGAGCAGTTCTTC.

This clonotype has a handful of counts. The chain combines TRBV28 with TRBJ2-1; 7 bases map to TRBD2. CDR1 is MDHEN and CDR2 is SYDVKM in the germline V gene. The CDR3 length is 15 residues. V gave up 7 bases and J gave up 3 bases; unmatched junction bases: 9. The CDR3 region is CASISSGTVYNEQFF. The CDR3 DNA sequence: TGTGCCAGCATCTCGAGCGGGACGGTCTACAATGAGCAGTTCTTC.

This sequence joins TRBV12-3 or TRBV12-4 and TRBJ2-1, with D uncertain. This CDR3 has 15 residues. The germline V and J ends were trimmed by 5 bases and 4 bases, with 15 bases remaining between them. CDR3 loop: CASSRVPFSYNEQFF. CDR3 coding DNA: TGTGCCAGCAGTAGGGTCCCCTTTTCGTACAATGAGCAGTTCTTC.

The chain couples TRBV3-1 to TRBJ1-1; a weak D match, TRBD1 (5 bases). The CDR3 consists of 15 residues. Germline CDR1 LGHDT, CDR2 YNNKEL (reference sequence). V was cut by 1 base and J by 5 bases, with 14 bases left in between. CDR3 amino acids: CASSQGAGGWTEAFF. CDR3 nucleotides: TGTGCCAGCAGCCAAGGGGCCGGGGGGTGGACTGAAGCTTTCTTT. The variable domain in full, with the rest retrieved from reference TRBV3-1 and TRBJ1-1, is DTAVSQTPKYLVTQMGNDKSIKCEQNLGHDTMYWYKQDSKKFLKIMFSYNNKELIINETVPNRFSPKSPDKAHLNLHINSLELGDSAVYFCASSQGAGGWTEAFFGQGTRLTVV.

The V and J genes are TRBV6-6 and TRBJ1-1; no reliable D call. CDR3 length: 11 amino acids. V was pared by 6 bases and J by 7 bases, with 9 bases between. Germline CDR1 MNHNY, CDR2 SVGAGI (reference sequence). The CDR3 loop reads CASSSQNEAFF. CDR3 coding DNA: TGTGCCAGCAGCTCACAGAATGAAGCTTTCTTT.

CDR3 loop: CAISEEGPPWDSGNTIYF. The CDR3 nucleotides read TGTGCCATCAGTGAGGAGGGACCACCTTGGGACTCTGGAAACACCATATATTTT. The chain combines TRBV10-3 with TRBJ1-3; tentative D call: TRBD1 (5 bases). Germline V lookup: CDR1 ENHRY, CDR2 SYGVKD. There are 18 residues in the CDR3. The ends were cut back, 2 bases at V and 0 bases at J, with 17 bases in the middle.

Only a few counts were recorded for this clonotype. The chain recombines TRBV3-1 with TRBJ2-7; D may be TRBD2 (5 bases). The length of the CDR3 is 17 residues. Trimming shortened V by 3 bases and J by 2 bases, and 20 bases separated the two germline ends. Germline CDR1 is LGHDT and CDR2 is YNNKEL (reference sequence). Here the CDR3 DNA reads TGTGCCAGCAGCCAGGCAGCTTCTTTGGGAGAGACCTACGAGCAGTACTTC. Translation gives CASSQAASLGETYEQYF.

This chain connects TRBV6-2 or TRBV6-3 to TRBJ2-1, with TRBD2 matching over 8 bases. The V gene's germline CDR1 is MNHEY and CDR2 SVGEGT. The CDR3 sequence is 15 residues long. The J segment lost 10 bases and the V segment lost 5 bases, leaving 13 bases of the junction unmatched. CDR3 coding DNA: TGTGCCAGCAGTGGAAGAGCGGGGGTTTCATGGGAGCAGTTCTTC. Translated, it gives CASSGRAGVSWEQFF.

In its sample, this clonotype was seen a few times. V and J are TRBV7-2 and TRBJ2-6; no clear D gene. This CDR3 contains 13 residues. The germline gives CDR1 SGHTA, CDR2 FQGNSA. CDR3 loop: CAIDKSGANVLTF. As DNA, the CDR3 is TGTGCTATCGACAAGTCTGGGGCCAACGTCCTGACTTTC.

The chain employs TRBV20-1 and TRBJ1-5; no firm D call. V lost 3 bases, J lost 6 bases, and 6 bases lay in between. This CDR3 comprises 11 residues. Germline values: CDR1 DFQATT, CDR2 SNEGSKA (reference sequence). CDR3 sequence: CSASEGQPQHF. The CDR3 bases are TGCAGTGCTAGTGAGGGTCAGCCCCAGCATTTT.

This clonotype was seen a few times. The chain joins TRBV15 to TRBJ2-7; D is possibly TRBD1 (6 bases). The CDR3 runs to 15 residues. The germline V gene encodes CDR1 LNHNV and CDR2 YYDKDF (reference sequence). The V gene lost 7 bases and the J gene lost 0 bases, with 16 bases spanning the gap. CDR3 nucleotides: TGTGCCACCAAAGTAGACAGGTCAAGCTCCTACGAGCAGTACTTC. Translation gives CATKVDRSSSYEQYF.

At least ten counts were recorded for this clonotype. This rearrangement joins TRBV7-2 to TRBJ2-4; D is uncertain. Germline CDR1 and CDR2: SGHTA and FQGNSA. The CDR3 sequence is 11 residues long. V lost 5 bases and J 2 bases, leaving 1 base between the germline ends. CDR3 loop: CASSTKNIQYF. The CDR3 DNA is TGTGCCAGCAGCACCAAAAACATTCAGTACTTC. The full variable domain, with the rest looked up from reference TRBV7-2 and TRBJ2-4, is GAGVSQSPSNKVTEKGKDVELRCDPISGHTALYWYRQSLGQGLEFLIYFQGNSAPDKSGLPSDRFSAERTGGSVSTLTIQRTQQEDSAVYLCASSTKNIQYFGAGTRLSVL.